One TCR beta chain is described in this entry. This sample is part of a study of cytotoxic CD8 clonotypes in ibrutinib-treated CLL. Study summary: Response was recorded as partial in roughly 24 patients and complete in 2; at median roughly 63 months, around 14 remained remitted and around 12 had progressed. Sample averages reached 260,000 or so productive templates and tens of thousands of productive rearrangements.

CDR1 and CDR2 (germline): MNHNS, SASEGT. The junction had 1 base not matched to a gene; V was cut back by 3 bases and J by 2 bases. This CDR3 region has 14 residues. The repertoire was sequenced with immunoSEQ multiplex PCR; TCRdb's copy has only in-frame clones and lacks some. This sample has about 50,000 clones, with around three fifths found just once. This material consisted of PBMCs, taken after 24 months of ibrutinib treatment. The chain is built from TRBV6-1 and TRBJ1-2; 9 bases align to TRBD1. This sequence was found in a human donor with chronic lymphocytic leukemia. Here the CDR3 DNA reads TGTGCCAGCAGTGACGGGACAGGGAACTATGGCTACACCTTC. This gives the protein CASSDGTGNYGYTF.